This paragraph covers one TCR beta chain sequence. Its antigen is not known. This entry is derived from a study of T cell responses to AZD1222 COVID-19 vaccine. CDR1 SGHTA and CDR2 FQGTGA come from the germline V gene. V gave up 3 bases and J gave up 7 bases; unmatched junction bases: 10. This CDR3 contains 18 residues. Findings and limits, study-wide: Researchers took repertoire samples only after the peak T cell response had come. Two AZD1222 doses significantly raised spike-specific TCR breadth and depth over controls. Spike as a whole was targeted by vaccine-associated CD4 TCRs, dominant at 160-218 and 743-854.

Produced via immunoSEQ multiplex PCR; TCRdb's table is partial and in-frame only. This sample has fewer than 200,000 clones, with 88% found just once. The sequences come from peripheral blood, collected on day 0 of AZD1222 vaccination. This sequence originates from an adult in good health. The chain links TRBV7-3 to TRBJ2-2, with 14 bases matching TRBD2. The CDR3 DNA sequence: TGTGCCAGCAGCTTGGAAAGACTAGCGGGAGGGCAAGGCGGGGAGCTGTTTTTT. The encoded protein is CASSLERLAGGQGGELFF. Drawing the rest from reference TRBV7-3 and TRBJ2-2, the complete variable domain is GAGVSQTPSNKVTEKGKYVELRCDPISGHTALYWYRQSLGQGPEFLIYFQGTGAADDSGLPNDRFFAVRPEGSVSTLKIQRTERGDSAVYLCASSLERLAGGQGGELFFGEGSRLTVL.